One sample yielded the 12 T cell receptor beta chains listed below, sequenced in a study of cytomegalovirus exposure and HLA in healthy donors. The primer mix had 60 Vbeta and 13 Jbeta primers. This table comes from immunoSEQ multiplex PCR, and its TCRdb copy is limited to in-frame clones, with some not included. The repertoire holds some 150,000 clones, roughly 74% seen once, with 2.8% in the top ten. Sequencing input: PBMCs. These TCRs come from a man aged 18 to 29 in good health and CMV-seronegative.

The genes are TRBV6-5 and TRBJ1-4; a possible D gene is TRBD1 (6 bases). V lost 6 bases and J 8 bases, leaving 16 bases between the germline ends. This CDR3 is built from 14 residues. Germline V CDR1 and CDR2: MNHEY, SVGAGI. CDR3 coding DNA: TGTGCCAGCAGGATGGGGGGGCTTGGGGAAAAACTGTTTTTT. This gives the protein CASRMGGLGEKLFF.

In DNA form, the CDR3 reads TGCGCCAGCAGCCGGCGTCCGGGAAGCTCCTACAATGAGCAGTTCTTC. This gives the protein CASSRRPGSSYNEQFF. The V call is TRBV4-1, the J call TRBJ2-1, with D perhaps TRBD2 (5 bases). Germline values: CDR1 MGHRA, CDR2 YSYEKL. The CDR3 contains 16 residues. Trimming removed 4 bases from V and 0 bases from J, with 13 bases in between.

The genes are TRBV18 and TRBJ2-1; 7 bases agree with TRBD1. V shed 3 bases, J shed 4 bases, and the junction held 6 bases outside the gene matches. Germline CDR1 is KGHSH and CDR2 is LQKENI. There are 15 residues in the CDR3. This chain's CDR3 is CASSPDRTGYNEQFF. In DNA form, the CDR3 reads TGTGCCAGCTCACCTGATCGGACAGGTTACAATGAGCAGTTCTTC.

The V call is TRBV28, the J call TRBJ1-2; D may be TRBD1 (5 bases). Germline V lookup: CDR1 MDHEN, CDR2 SYDVKM. The CDR3 spans 12 residues. The V gene lost 9 bases and the J gene lost 4 bases, with 12 bases spanning the gap. The CDR3 DNA follows: TGTGCCAGTAGACCCGGGGGCTATGGCTACACCTTC. This encodes CASRPGGYGYTF.

The CDR3 reads CASSSTGSRETQYF. The CDR3 coding sequence is TGTGCCAGCAGTTCTACGGGGTCACGAGAGACCCAGTACTTC. The gene calls are TRBV6-1 and TRBJ2-5, with D perhaps matching TRBD2 (5 bases). Germline values: CDR1 MNHNS, CDR2 SASEGT. With 5 bases removed from V and 4 bases from J, the gap between germline ends came to 14 bases. There are 14 residues in the CDR3.

This clone was seen a handful of times. The rearrangement uses TRBV2 and TRBJ2-2; 8 nucleotides line up with TRBD2. V gave up 4 bases and J gave up 4 bases; unmatched junction bases: 8. CDR1 is SNHLY and CDR2 is FYNNEI in the germline V gene. The CDR3 contains 16 residues. CDR3 coding DNA: TGTGCCAGCAGTGTAGGTCAACTAGCGGCCACCGGGGAGCTGTTTTTT. The encoded protein is CASSVGQLAATGELFF.

The V gene is TRBV5-4, the J gene TRBJ1-1; no clear D gene. V dropped 0 bases and J dropped 1 base, with 7 bases sitting between them. CDR3 length: 14 residues. Germline V gives CDR1 SGHNT, CDR2 YYREEE (reference sequence). The CDR3 sequence: CASSLGQANTEAFF. The CDR3 nucleotides are TGTGCCAGCAGCTTGGGGCAGGCGAACACTGAAGCTTTCTTT.

This rearrangement joins TRBV28 to TRBJ1-2; D not certain. Germline CDR1 is MDHEN and CDR2 is SYDVKM. The CDR3 length is 14 residues. Trimming shortened V by 2 bases and J by 4 bases, and 11 bases separated the two germline ends. DNA of the CDR3: TGTGCCAGCAGTTTAGCCCACAGAACCTATGGCTACACCTTC. It yields the protein CASSLAHRTYGYTF.

The chain couples TRBV10-3 to TRBJ1-2; 8 nucleotides match TRBD1. The CDR3 runs 16 residues. The ends lost 6 bases at V and 2 bases at J; junction bases unmatched: 11. Germline V gives CDR1 ENHRY, CDR2 SYGVKD. DNA of the CDR3: TGTGCCATCAGCAATCTTAACAGGGGGGAAAACTATGGCTACACCTTC. It yields the protein CAISNLNRGENYGYTF.

The rearrangement links TRBV6-5 to TRBJ1-2; TRBD1 agrees at 7 bases. The CDR3 is made up of 13 amino acids. The J segment lost 6 bases and the V segment lost 5 bases, leaving 6 bases of the junction unmatched. Germline CDR1 MNHEY, CDR2 SVGAGI. DNA of the CDR3: TGTGCCAGCAGTGCGACAGGGAATAATGGCTACACCTTC. Protein: CASSATGNNGYTF.

The gene calls are TRBV6-9 and TRBJ2-7, with D unresolved. Trimming left V 6 bases short and J 3 bases short, with 12 bases between. Germline-derived CDR1 and CDR2 are MNHGY and SVAAGI. The CDR3 contains 13 residues. CDR3 DNA: TGTGCCAGCAGAGGCGCTTCTTACTACGAGCAGTACGTC. It translates to CASRGASYYEQYV.

This clone occurred a few times. V usage is TRBV28 and J usage is TRBJ1-6; TRBD1 matches 8 bases. The germline CDR1 and CDR2 sequences are MDHEN and SYDVKM. CDR3 length: 16 residues. The J segment lost 9 bases and the V segment lost 1 base, leaving 8 bases of the junction unmatched. Written as DNA, the CDR3 is TGTGCCAGCAGTTTATACCGGGGACAGGTGACTTCACCCCTCCACTTT. Translation: CASSLYRGQVTSPLHF. The full variable domain, completed using reference TRBV28 and TRBJ1-6, is DVKVTQSSRYLVKRTGEKVFLECVQDMDHENMFWYRQDPGLGLRLIYFSYDVKMKEKGDIPEGYSVSREKKERFSLILESASTNQTSMYLCASSLYRGQVTSPLHFGNGTRLTVT.